This T cell receptor (beta chain) was identified during a study of blood T cell repertoires in COVID-19. The CDR3 length is 13 residues. Germline CDR1 MDHEN, CDR2 SYDVKM. Germline trimming cut 7 bases from V and 2 bases from J; bases unmatched to any gene: 5. The data were produced by immunoSEQ multiplex PCR, yet TCRdb's version contains in-frame clones alone and is incomplete. Among around 140,000 clones listed, 86% were seen once. The source of this sequence is a middle-aged man who had recovered from COVID-19. The chain combines TRBV28 with TRBJ2-7; the match to TRBD2 covers 7 bases. The sample taken for sequencing was PBMCs or T cells enriched from blood (not recorded which). In DNA, the CDR3 is TGTGCCAGCACTGGGACTACCCCCTACGAGCAGTACTTC. Amino acids: CASTGTTPYEQYF.